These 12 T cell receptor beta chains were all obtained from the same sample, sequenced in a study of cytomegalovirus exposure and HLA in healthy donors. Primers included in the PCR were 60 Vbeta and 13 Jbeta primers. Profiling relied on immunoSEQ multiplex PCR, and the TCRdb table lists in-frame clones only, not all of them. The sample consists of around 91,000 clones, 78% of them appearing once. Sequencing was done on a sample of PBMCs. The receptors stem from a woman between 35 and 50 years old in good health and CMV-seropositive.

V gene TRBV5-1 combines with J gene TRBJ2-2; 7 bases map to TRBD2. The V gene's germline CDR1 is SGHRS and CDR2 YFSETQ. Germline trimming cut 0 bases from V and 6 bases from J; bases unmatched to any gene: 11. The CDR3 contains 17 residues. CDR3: CASSLGREAYVAGELFF. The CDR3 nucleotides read TGCGCCAGCAGCTTGGGTCGGGAGGCGTACGTGGCCGGGGAGCTGTTTTTT.

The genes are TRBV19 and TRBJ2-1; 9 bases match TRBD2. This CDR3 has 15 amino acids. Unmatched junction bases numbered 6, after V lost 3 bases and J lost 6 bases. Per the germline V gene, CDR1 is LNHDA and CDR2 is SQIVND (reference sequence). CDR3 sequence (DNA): TGTGCCAGTAGTATTGGAGGACTAGCGTTCAATGAGCAGTTCTTC. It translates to CASSIGGLAFNEQFF.

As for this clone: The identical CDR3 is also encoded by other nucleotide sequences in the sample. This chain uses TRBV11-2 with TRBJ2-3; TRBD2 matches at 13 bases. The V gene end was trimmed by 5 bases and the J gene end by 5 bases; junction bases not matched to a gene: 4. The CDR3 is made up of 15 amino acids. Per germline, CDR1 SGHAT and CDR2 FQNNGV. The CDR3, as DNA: TGTGCCAGCAGCACCAGGACTAGCGGGAGAGATACGCAGTATTTT. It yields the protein CASSTRTSGRDTQYF.

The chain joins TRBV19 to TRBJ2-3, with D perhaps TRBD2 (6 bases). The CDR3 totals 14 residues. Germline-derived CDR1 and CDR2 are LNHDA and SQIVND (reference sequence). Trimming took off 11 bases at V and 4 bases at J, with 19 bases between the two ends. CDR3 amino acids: CAGMTSENSDTQYF. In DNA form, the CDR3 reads TGTGCCGGTATGACTAGTGAAAATTCAGATACGCAGTATTTT.

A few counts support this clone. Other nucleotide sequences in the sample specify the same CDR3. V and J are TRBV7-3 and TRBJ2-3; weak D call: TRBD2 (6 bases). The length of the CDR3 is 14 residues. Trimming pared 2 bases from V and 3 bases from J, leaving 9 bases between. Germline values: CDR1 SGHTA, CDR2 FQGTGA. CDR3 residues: CASSLGGMTDTQYF. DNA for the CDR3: TGTGCCAGCAGCTTAGGAGGGATGACAGATACGCAGTATTTT.

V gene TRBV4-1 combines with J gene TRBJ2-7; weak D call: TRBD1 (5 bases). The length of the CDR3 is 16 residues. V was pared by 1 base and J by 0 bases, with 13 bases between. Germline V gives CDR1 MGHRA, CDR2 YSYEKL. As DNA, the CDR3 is TGCGCCAGCAGCCAAGGATTTGGGGCCCGCTCCTACGAGCAGTACTTC. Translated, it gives CASSQGFGARSYEQYF.

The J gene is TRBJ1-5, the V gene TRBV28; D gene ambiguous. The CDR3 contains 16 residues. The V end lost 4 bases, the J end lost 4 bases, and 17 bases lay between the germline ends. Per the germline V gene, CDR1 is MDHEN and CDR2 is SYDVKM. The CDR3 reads CASSSERRVVNQPQHF. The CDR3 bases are TGTGCCAGCAGTTCCGAACGCCGGGTGGTTAATCAGCCCCAGCATTTT.

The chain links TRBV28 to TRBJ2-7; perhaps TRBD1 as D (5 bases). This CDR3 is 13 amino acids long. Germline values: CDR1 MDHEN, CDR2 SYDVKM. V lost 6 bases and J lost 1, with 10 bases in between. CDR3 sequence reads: CASRRQTSYEQYF. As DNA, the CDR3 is TGTGCCAGCAGAAGACAGACGTCCTACGAGCAGTACTTC.

The chain's CDR3 is CASSFRVGEKLFF. DNA for the CDR3: TGTGCCAGCAGCTTCAGGGTGGGGGAAAAACTGTTTTTT. This rearrangement joins TRBV5-5 to TRBJ1-4, with D possibly matching TRBD1 (5 bases). Germline CDR1 SGHKS, CDR2 YYEKEE (reference sequence). V shed 2 bases and J shed 8 bases, with 10 bases lying between them. The CDR3 is 13 amino acids. Full variable domain (remainder filled in from reference TRBV5-5 and TRBJ1-4): DAGVTQSPTHLIKTRGQQVTLRCSPISGHKSVSWYQQVLGQGPQFIFQYYEKEERGRGNFPDRFSARQFPNYSSELNVNALLLGDSALYLCASSFRVGEKLFFGSGTQLSVL.

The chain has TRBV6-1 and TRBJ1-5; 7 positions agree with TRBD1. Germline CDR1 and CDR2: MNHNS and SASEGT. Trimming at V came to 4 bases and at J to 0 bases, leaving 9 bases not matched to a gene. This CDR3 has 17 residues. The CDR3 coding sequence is TGTGCCAGCAGTGCGCCGGCGGGACAGTATAGCAATCAGCCCCAGCATTTT. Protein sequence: CASSAPAGQYSNQPQHF.

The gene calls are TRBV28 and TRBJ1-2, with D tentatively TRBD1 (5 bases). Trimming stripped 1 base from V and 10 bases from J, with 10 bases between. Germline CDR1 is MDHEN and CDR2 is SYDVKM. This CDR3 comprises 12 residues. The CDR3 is CASSLYKDNYTF. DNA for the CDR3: TGTGCCAGCAGTTTATATAAGGACAACTACACCTTC.

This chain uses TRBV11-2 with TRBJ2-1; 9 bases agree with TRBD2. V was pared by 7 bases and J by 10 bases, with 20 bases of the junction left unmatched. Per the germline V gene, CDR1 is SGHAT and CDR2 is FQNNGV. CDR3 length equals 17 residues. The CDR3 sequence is CASNKGLAGRKGGEQFF. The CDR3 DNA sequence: TGTGCCAGCAATAAGGGCCTAGCGGGGCGGAAAGGAGGGGAGCAGTTCTTC.